The clone carrying this T cell receptor beta chain counts as medium-sized. Its antigen is still unknown. The source of the sample is a study of T and B cells in COVID-19 patients. Study overall: Blood was sampled from COVID-19 patients who were either actively infected or recovered.

Multiplex PCR with BIOMED2 TRB-A/B primer pools amplified TRB rearrangements. One entry per CDR3 protein, called by TCRdb with MiXCR from the multiplex PCR reads. The repertoire consists of roughly 8,000 distinct CDR3 sequences, with under 30% occurring once and the leading ten covering 5.5%. Blood genomic DNA input for TRB amplification was roughly 250-500 ng. The germline V gene encodes CDR1 MNHEY and CDR2 SVGAGI. This CDR3 has 13 amino acids. V was trimmed by 6 bases and J by 6 bases, leaving 11 bases between them. Points from the study as a whole: CD4+, regulatory T cell, CD8+ and sorted SARS-CoV-2-responsive or tetramer+ T cells were not yet sequenced.

The origin of this receptor is a human donor who had recovered from COVID-19. The chain joins TRBV6-5 to TRBJ1-4; no firm D call. Material: blood. The CDR3 nucleotides read TGTGCCAGCAGATGGCGAAGGGATGAAAAACTGTTTTTT. Protein product: CASRWRRDEKLFF.